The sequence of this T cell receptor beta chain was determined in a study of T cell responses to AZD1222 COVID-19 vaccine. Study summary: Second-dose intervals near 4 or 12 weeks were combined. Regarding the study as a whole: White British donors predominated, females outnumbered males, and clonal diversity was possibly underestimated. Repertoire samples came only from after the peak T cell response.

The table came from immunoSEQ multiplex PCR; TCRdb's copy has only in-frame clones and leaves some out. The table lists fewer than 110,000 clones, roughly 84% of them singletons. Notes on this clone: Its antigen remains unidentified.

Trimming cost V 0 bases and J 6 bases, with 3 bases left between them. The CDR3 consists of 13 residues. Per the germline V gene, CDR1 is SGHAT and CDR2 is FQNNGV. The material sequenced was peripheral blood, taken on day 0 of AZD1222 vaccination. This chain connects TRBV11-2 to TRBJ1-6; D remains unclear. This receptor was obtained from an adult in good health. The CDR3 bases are TGTGCCAGCAGCTTAGACCCTAATTCACCCCTCCACTTT. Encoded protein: CASSLDPNSPLHF.